Presented here are 11 T cell receptor beta chains from one specimen sequenced in a study of shared clonotypes between healthy human individuals. Some clones are missing from TCRdb's copy, which holds only in-frame ones; the method was immunoSEQ multiplex PCR. The table records roughly 1,600,000 clones, less than 99% of them present only once. The specimen sequenced was naive CD4+ T cells sorted from blood. Specified subset: CD45RA+ positively selected. These receptors were collected from a man aged 30 to 39 in good health.

The chain is built from TRBV2 and TRBJ2-2; 9 bases line up with TRBD2. CDR3 length equals 16 residues. With V trimmed by 6 bases and J by 9 bases, 14 bases remained unmatched. In germline, CDR1 is SNHLY, CDR2 FYNNEI. Written as DNA, the CDR3 is TGTGCCAGCAGGGGCTTAGCGGGAGAGCAGGGCCGGGAGCTGTTTTTT. Amino acids: CASRGLAGEQGRELFF.

The chain employs TRBV10-3 and TRBJ2-1; 9 bases map to TRBD1. Trimming removed 7 bases from V and 6 bases from J; junction bases left unmatched: 10. The CDR3 consists of 15 residues. Germline CDR1 and CDR2: ENHRY and SYGVKD. CDR3: CAITGGTGLVNEQFF. The CDR3 coding sequence is TGTGCCATCACAGGAGGGACAGGGCTCGTCAATGAGCAGTTCTTC.

Points on this clone: This CDR3 is also generated by other DNA sequences in the sample. The V and J genes are TRBV18 and TRBJ2-1; 14 positions match TRBD2. This CDR3 comprises 16 residues. Germline V gene data show CDR1 as KGHSH and CDR2 as LQKENI. Losses at the gene ends were 3 bases for V and 7 bases for J; bases not matched to a gene: 5. The CDR3 spells CASSPLGLAGGNEQFF. For the CDR3, the DNA is TGTGCCAGCTCACCCCTAGGACTAGCGGGAGGTAATGAGCAGTTCTTC.

The rearrangement uses TRBV10-3 and TRBJ2-1, with 7 nucleotides matching TRBD2. This CDR3 is 14 amino acids long. Germline loops: CDR1 ENHRY, CDR2 SYGVKD. V lost 6 bases, J lost 0 bases, and 2 bases stayed unmatched. CDR3 nucleotides: TGTGCCATCAGGGGCGGGAGCTCCTACAATGAGCAGTTCTTC. Amino acid sequence: CAIRGGSSYNEQFF.

This chain connects TRBV18 to TRBJ2-7; the D gene is possibly TRBD2 (5 bases). The germline V gene has CDR1 KGHSH and CDR2 LQKENI. V lost 3 bases and J 6 bases, leaving 15 bases between the germline ends. CDR3 length equals 14 residues. The CDR3 nucleotides are TGTGCCAGCTCACCTCCCGGGAACTTAGGCGAGCAGTACTTC. It translates to CASSPPGNLGEQYF.

The rearrangement joins TRBV9 to TRBJ2-7; 8 positions agree with TRBD1. From germline, CDR1 is SGDLS and CDR2 YYNGEE. V was clipped by 1 base and J by 6 bases; unmatched bases: 3. The CDR3 totals 13 residues. The CDR3 DNA sequence: TGTGCCAGCAGCGTAACGACAGGGGTCGAGCAGTACTTC. Translating gives CASSVTTGVEQYF.

This clone has a single count. The gene calls are TRBV10-1 and TRBJ1-2; possibly TRBD1 for D (5 bases). The CDR3 spans 12 residues. The germline V gene encodes CDR1 WNHNN and CDR2 SYGVQD (reference sequence). Trimming pared 6 bases from V and 1 base from J, leaving 6 bases between. CDR3 region: CASSDSNYGYTF. The CDR3 DNA sequence: TGCGCCAGCAGCGACAGTAACTATGGCTACACCTTC.

The genes are TRBV6-1 and TRBJ2-5; no definite D call. V dropped 2 bases and J dropped 7 bases, with 17 bases sitting between them. The CDR3 extends over 15 amino acids. Germline assignment: CDR1 MNHNS and CDR2 SASEGT. CDR3 region: CASSENGGPQSTQYF. The CDR3 DNA reads as TGTGCCAGCAGTGAAAATGGTGGACCTCAATCGACCCAGTACTTC.

The chain couples TRBV19 to TRBJ1-2, with D perhaps matching TRBD1 (5 bases). Germline assignment: CDR1 LNHDA and CDR2 SQIVND (reference sequence). The CDR3 is 12 amino acids. The V and J ends lost 10 bases and 5 bases respectively, with 14 bases between them. This CDR3 reads CATAGTPYGYTF. CDR3 coding DNA: TGTGCCACCGCCGGGACCCCATATGGCTACACCTTC.

The rearrangement links TRBV10-3 to TRBJ1-1; D is unclear. Trimming stripped 6 bases from V and 3 bases from J, with 11 bases between. The CDR3 has 13 residues. The germline V gene encodes CDR1 ENHRY and CDR2 SYGVKD. As DNA, the CDR3 is TGTGCCATCAGGGATCAGCTCCACACTGAAGCTTTCTTT. The encoded protein is CAIRDQLHTEAFF.

In DNA form, the CDR3 reads TGTGCCTTAGGACTAGCGGGGACCTTAGCCAAAAACATTCAGTACTTC. Protein: CALGLAGTLAKNIQYF. The chain couples TRBV30 to TRBJ2-4, with 12 bases aligning to TRBD2. Germline-derived CDR1 and CDR2 are GTSNPN and SVGIG (reference sequence). V shed 7 bases and J 0 bases; nucleotides not matched to a gene: 7. The CDR3 length is 16 residues. Full variable domain (rest looked up from reference TRBV30 and TRBJ2-4): SQTIHQWPATLVQPVGSPLSLECTVEGTSNPNLYWYRQAAGRGLQLLFYSVGIGQISSEVPQNLSASRPQDRQFILSSKKLLLSDSGFYLCALGLAGTLAKNIQYFGAGTRLSVL.